The clone carrying this TCR beta chain was counted a few times. Antigen: not known. Trimming removed 1 base from V and 9 bases from J; junction bases left unmatched: 3. This CDR3 is 16 amino acids long. CDR1 is KGHDR, CDR2 SFDVKD, per germline. These data originate in a study of T-cell reconstitution after alpha-beta-depleted transplantation in children. Study findings and constraints: Two months or so post-transplant, alpha-beta T cells reportedly derived from several hundred expanded graft clones. Hyperexpanded clones declined; after one year, newly produced T cells mostly supplied diversity.

Unique molecular identifiers were used in preparing the TCRbeta library. Using its own MiXCR run on the PCR reads, TCRdb lists one record per CDR3 protein. The sample lists around 490,000 distinct CDR3 sequences; over 10% were seen once. The receptor was derived from a female patient aged 2 to 10 who had a stem cell transplant for aplastic anemia, so the T cells may come from the graft donor. The specimen comprised PBMCs, mostly from graft donor cells, sampled 180 days after TCRalphabeta/CD19-depleted stem cell transplant. V usage is TRBV24-1 and J usage is TRBJ2-1; 15 nucleotides align to TRBD2. In DNA, the CDR3 is TGTGCCACCAGTGATTTAGGACTAGCGGGAGGGGGTGAGCAGTTCTTC. Translating gives CATSDLGLAGGGEQFF.